These 5 T cell receptor beta chains were all obtained from the same sample, sequenced in a study of T cell responses to AZD1222 COVID-19 vaccine. Sequenced by immunoSEQ multiplex PCR; TCRdb stores in-frame clones only, minus some. The table records around 130,000 clones, nearly 95% of them present only once. The sequencing used peripheral blood, collected on day 0 of AZD1222 vaccination. The receptors derive from an adult in good health.

This chain connects TRBV27 to TRBJ1-3, with D tentatively TRBD1 (5 bases). The CDR3 length is 14 residues. The germline V and J ends were trimmed by 2 bases and 7 bases, with 12 bases remaining between them. Looked up from germline, CDR1 is MNHEY and CDR2 is SMNVEV (reference sequence). The CDR3 loop reads CASSLNPGSNTIYF. The CDR3 DNA reads as TGTGCCAGCAGTTTAAACCCAGGGTCGAACACCATATATTTT.

This clone was observed once. The rearrangement uses TRBV5-4 and TRBJ2-2, with D possibly matching TRBD1 (6 bases). The germline V and J ends were trimmed by 4 bases and 8 bases, with 15 bases remaining between them. This CDR3 contains 14 residues. Germline V gene lookup returns CDR1 SGHNT and CDR2 YYREEE (reference sequence). The CDR3 here is CASSRDTRTGELFF. The CDR3 DNA reads TGTGCCAGCAGCCGGGACACGCGAACTGGGGAGCTGTTTTTT.

This clone was counted a single time. The rearrangement uses TRBV28 and TRBJ2-7; the match to TRBD2 covers 8 bases. The V segment lost 3 bases and the J segment 4 bases; nucleotides outside the gene matches: 8. The CDR3 is made up of 15 amino acids. Germline V gives CDR1 MDHEN, CDR2 SYDVKM. CDR3 sequence reads: CASSFLTSGTYEQYF. As DNA, the CDR3 is TGTGCCAGCAGTTTCCTAACTAGCGGAACTTACGAGCAGTACTTC.

The gene calls are TRBV7-2 and TRBJ1-2, with D possibly being TRBD1 (6 bases). The CDR3 runs to 15 residues. The germline V gene encodes CDR1 SGHTA and CDR2 FQGNSA. With 5 bases removed from V and 5 bases from J, the gap between germline ends came to 18 bases. Here the CDR3 DNA reads TGTGCCAGCAGCCAACTACCCGGACAGCAATATGGCTACACCTTC. Translating gives CASSQLPGQQYGYTF.

This clone was detected only a few times. The rearrangement uses TRBV30 and TRBJ1-2, with D possibly matching TRBD1 (6 bases). Germline assignment: CDR1 GTSNPN and CDR2 SVGIG (reference sequence). The ends were cut back, 7 bases at V and 4 bases at J, with 16 bases in the middle. This CDR3 has 13 residues. The CDR3: CALGGRGTYGYTF. The DNA for the CDR3 is TGTGCCTTGGGAGGTAGGGGGACCTATGGCTACACCTTC.